This TCR beta chain derives from a study of shared clonotypes between healthy human individuals. The study, taken as a whole, reports: An anticipated effect of sequencing depth on clonotype sharing among donors was recognized.

Naive CD8 cells, CD45RO-negative and positively selected for CCR7, excluded terminally differentiated effector memory CD45RA+ cells. The CDR3 spans 15 residues. Per germline, CDR1 SGHRS and CDR2 YFSETQ. V was clipped by 2 bases and J by 1 base, with 12 bases between them. In regard to this clone: The antigen is not known.

Genomic DNA from each subset was divided evenly over several immunoSEQ plates. Produced via immunoSEQ multiplex PCR; TCRdb's table is partial and in-frame only. The sample includes over 2,000,000 clones, 93% of them seen just once. The chain carries TRBV5-1 and TRBJ1-1, with D possibly TRBD1 on 5 matching bases. Sequenced input: naive CD8+ T cells from PBMCs. This receptor was obtained from a man between 18 and 29 years old in good health. Some clones in this sample may be carry-over from other donors' samples. In nucleotides, the CDR3 is TGCGCCAGCAGCTTTTGGTCGGGGGAGAACACTGAAGCTTTCTTT. Translated: CASSFWSGENTEAFF.